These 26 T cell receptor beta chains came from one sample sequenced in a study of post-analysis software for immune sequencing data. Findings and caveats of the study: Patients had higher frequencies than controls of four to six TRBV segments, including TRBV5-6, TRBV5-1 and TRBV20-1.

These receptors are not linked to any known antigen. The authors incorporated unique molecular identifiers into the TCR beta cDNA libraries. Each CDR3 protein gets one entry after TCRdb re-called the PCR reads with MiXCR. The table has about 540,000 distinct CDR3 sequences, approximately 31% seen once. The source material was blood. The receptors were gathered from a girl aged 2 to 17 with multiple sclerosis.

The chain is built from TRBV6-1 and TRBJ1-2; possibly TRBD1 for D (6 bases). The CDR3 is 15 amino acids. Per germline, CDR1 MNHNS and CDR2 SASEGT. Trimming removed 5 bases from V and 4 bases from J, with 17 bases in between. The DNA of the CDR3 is TGTGCCAGCAGTCCAGGGGAGGGGACGGTCTATGGCTACACCTTC. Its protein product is CASSPGEGTVYGYTF.

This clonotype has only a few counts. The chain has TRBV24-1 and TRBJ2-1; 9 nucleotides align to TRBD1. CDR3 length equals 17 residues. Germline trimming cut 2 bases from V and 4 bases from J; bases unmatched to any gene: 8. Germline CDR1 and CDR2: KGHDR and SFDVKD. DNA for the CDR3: TGTGCCACCAGTGATTCTAACAGGGGGCCGGGATACAATGAGCAGTTCTTC. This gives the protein CATSDSNRGPGYNEQFF.

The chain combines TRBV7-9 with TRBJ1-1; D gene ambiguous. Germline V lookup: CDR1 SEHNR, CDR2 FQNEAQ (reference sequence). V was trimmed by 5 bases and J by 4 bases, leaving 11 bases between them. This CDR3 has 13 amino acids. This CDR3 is CASSHPGPTEAFF. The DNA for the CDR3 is TGTGCCAGCAGCCACCCGGGCCCCACTGAAGCTTTCTTT. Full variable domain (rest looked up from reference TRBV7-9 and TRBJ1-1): DTGVSQNPRHKITKRGQNVTFRCDPISEHNRLYWYRQTLGQGPEFLTYFQNEAQLEKSRLLSDRFSAERPKGSFSTLEIQRTEQGDSAMYLCASSHPGPTEAFFGQGTRLTVV.

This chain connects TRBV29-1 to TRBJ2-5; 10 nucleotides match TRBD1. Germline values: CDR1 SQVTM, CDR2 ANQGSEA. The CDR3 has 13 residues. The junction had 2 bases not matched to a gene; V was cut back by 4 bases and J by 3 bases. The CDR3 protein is CSVGGTGEETQYF. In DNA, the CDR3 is TGCAGCGTTGGAGGGACAGGGGAAGAGACCCAGTACTTC.

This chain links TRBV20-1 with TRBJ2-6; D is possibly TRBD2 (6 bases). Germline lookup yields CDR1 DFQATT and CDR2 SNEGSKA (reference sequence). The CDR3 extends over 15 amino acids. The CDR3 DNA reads TGCAGCCCCGGGACTTCCCGCTCTGGGGCCAACGTCCTGACTTTC. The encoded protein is CSPGTSRSGANVLTF.

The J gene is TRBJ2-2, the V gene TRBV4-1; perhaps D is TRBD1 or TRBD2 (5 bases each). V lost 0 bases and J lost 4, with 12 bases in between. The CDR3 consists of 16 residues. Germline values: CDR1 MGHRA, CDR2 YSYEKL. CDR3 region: CASSQDVGTFTGELFF. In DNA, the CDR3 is TGCGCCAGCAGCCAAGATGTCGGGACCTTCACCGGGGAGCTGTTTTTT.

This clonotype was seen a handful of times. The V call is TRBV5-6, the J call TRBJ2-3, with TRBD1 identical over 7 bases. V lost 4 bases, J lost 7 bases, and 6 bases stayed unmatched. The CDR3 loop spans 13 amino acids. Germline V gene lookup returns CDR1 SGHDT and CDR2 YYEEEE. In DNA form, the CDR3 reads TGTGCCAGCAGCCTACGGGACAGTTATACGCAGTATTTT. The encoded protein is CASSLRDSYTQYF.

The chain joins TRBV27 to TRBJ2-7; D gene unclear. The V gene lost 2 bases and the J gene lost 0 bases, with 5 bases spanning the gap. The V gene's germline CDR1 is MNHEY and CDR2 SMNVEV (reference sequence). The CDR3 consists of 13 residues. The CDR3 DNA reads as TGTGCCAGCAGTTTAAAGTTCTCCTACGAGCAGTACTTC. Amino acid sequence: CASSLKFSYEQYF.

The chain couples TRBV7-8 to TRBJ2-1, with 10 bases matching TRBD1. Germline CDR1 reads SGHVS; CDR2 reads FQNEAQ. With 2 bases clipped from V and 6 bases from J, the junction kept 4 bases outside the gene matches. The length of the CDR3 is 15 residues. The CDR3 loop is CASSLRDRGGNEQFF. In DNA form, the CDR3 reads TGTGCCAGCAGCTTACGGGACAGGGGTGGCAATGAGCAGTTCTTC.

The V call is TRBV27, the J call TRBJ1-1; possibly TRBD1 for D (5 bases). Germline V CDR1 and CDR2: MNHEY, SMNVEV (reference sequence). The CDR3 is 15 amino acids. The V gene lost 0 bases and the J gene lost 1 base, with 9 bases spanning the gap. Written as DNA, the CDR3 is TGTGCCAGCAGTTTATCACTGGGACGGAACACTGAAGCTTTCTTT. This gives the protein CASSLSLGRNTEAFF.

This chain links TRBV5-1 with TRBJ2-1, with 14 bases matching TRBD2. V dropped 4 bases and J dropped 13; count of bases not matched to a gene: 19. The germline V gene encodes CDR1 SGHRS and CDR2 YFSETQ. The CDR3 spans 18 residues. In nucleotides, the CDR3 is TGCGCCAGCAGCCCTTGGGCACAGACTAGCGGGAGGGGAGAGACCCAGTTCTTC. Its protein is CASSPWAQTSGRGETQFF.

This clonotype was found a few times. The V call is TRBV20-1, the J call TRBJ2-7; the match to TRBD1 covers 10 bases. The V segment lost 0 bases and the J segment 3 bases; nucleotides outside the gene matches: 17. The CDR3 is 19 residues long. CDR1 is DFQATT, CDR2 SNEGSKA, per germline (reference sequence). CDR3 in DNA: TGCAGTGCTAGAGATTGGGATCGGGGACAGGGGCCCTTAGACTACGAGCAGTACTTC. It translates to CSARDWDRGQGPLDYEQYF.

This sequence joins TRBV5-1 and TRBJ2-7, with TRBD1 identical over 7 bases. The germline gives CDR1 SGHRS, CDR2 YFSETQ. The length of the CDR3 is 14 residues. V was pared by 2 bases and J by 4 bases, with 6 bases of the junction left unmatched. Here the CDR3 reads CASSFRGLGYEQYF. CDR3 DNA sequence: TGCGCCAGCAGCTTCAGGGGGTTGGGATACGAGCAGTACTTC.

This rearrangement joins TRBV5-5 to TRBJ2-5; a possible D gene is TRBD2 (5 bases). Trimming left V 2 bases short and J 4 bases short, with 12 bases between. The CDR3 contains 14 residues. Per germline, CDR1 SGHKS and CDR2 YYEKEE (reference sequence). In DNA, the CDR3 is TGTGCCAGCAGCTTCCGGGGAAGGCGAGAGACCCAGTACTTC. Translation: CASSFRGRRETQYF.

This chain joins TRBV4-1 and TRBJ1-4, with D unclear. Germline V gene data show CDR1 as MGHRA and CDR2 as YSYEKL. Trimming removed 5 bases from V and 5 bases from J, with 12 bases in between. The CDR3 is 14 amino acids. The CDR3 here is CASSAWEGNEKLFF. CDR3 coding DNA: TGCGCCAGCAGCGCCTGGGAGGGAAATGAAAAACTGTTTTTT.

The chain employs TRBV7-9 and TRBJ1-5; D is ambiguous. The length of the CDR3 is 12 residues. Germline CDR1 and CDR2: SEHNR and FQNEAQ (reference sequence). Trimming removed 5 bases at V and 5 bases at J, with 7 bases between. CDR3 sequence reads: CASSRPDQPQHF. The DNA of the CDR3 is TGTGCCAGCAGCCGACCAGATCAGCCCCAGCATTTT. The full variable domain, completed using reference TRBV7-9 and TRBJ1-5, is DTGVSQNPRHKITKRGQNVTFRCDPISEHNRLYWYRQTLGQGPEFLTYFQNEAQLEKSRLLSDRFSAERPKGSFSTLEIQRTEQGDSAMYLCASSRPDQPQHFGDGTRLSIL.

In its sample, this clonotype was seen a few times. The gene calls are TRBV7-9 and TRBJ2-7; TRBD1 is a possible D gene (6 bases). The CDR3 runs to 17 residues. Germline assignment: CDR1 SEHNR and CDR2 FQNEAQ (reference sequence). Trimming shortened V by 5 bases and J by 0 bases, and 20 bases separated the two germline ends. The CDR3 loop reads CASSLSPGHFTSYEQYF. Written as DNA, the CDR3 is TGTGCCAGCAGCCTTTCCCCGGGACACTTCACCTCCTACGAGCAGTACTTC.

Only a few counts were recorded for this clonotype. The CDR3 region is CASRSGLAGGYEQYF. CDR3 sequence (DNA): TGTGCCAGCAGATCCGGACTAGCGGGGGGGTACGAGCAGTACTTC. This rearrangement joins TRBV4-2 to TRBJ2-7, with 15 bases identical to TRBD2. Looked up from germline, CDR1 is LGHNA and CDR2 is YNFKEQ. Losses at the gene ends were 6 bases for V and 4 bases for J; bases not matched to a gene: 4. The CDR3 spans 15 residues.

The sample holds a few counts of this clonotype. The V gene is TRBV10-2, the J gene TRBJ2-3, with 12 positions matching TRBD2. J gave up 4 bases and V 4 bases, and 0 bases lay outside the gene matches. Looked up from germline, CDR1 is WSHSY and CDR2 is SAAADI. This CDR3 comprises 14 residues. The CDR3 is CASSASGGADTQYF. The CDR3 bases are TGCGCCAGCAGTGCTAGCGGGGGGGCAGATACGCAGTATTTT.

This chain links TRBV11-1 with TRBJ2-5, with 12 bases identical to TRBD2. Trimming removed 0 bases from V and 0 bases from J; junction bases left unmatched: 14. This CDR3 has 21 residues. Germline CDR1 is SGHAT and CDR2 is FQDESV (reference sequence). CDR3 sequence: CASSLARGLAGQTLYQETQYF. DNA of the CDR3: TGTGCCAGCAGCTTAGCCCGAGGACTAGCGGGGCAGACCCTGTACCAAGAGACCCAGTACTTC.

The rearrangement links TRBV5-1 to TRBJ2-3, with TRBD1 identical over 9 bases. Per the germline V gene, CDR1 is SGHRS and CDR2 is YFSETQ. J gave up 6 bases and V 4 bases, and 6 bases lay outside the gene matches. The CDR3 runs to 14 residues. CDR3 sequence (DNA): TGCGCCAGCAGCATTGGACAGGGGAAGGATACGCAGTATTTT. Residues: CASSIGQGKDTQYF. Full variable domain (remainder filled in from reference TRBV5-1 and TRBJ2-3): KAGVTQTPRYLIKTRGQQVTLSCSPISGHRSVSWYQQTPGQGLQFLFEYFSETQRNKGNFPGRFSGRQFSNSRSEMNVSTLELGDSALYLCASSIGQGKDTQYFGPGTRLTVL.

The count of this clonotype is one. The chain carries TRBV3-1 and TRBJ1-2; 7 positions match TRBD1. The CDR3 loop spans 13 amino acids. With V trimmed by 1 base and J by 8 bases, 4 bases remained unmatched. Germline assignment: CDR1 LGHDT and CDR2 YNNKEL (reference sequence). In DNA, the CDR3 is TGTGCCAGCAGCCAAGTACAGGGGACGGGCTACACCTTC. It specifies CASSQVQGTGYTF.

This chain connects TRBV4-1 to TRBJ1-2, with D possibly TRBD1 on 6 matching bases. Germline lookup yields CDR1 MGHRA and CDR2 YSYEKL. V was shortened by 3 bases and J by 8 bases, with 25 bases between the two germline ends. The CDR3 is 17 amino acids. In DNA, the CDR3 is TGCGCCAGCAGCCAGCCCTCTAAGGGGACCGCCAGGGGAGGCTACACCTTC. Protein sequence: CASSQPSKGTARGGYTF.

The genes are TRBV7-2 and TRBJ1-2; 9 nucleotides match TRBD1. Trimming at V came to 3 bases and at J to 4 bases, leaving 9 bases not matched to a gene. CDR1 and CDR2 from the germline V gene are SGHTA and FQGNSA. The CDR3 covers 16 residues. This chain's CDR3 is CASSLTPGTGSYGYTF. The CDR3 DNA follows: TGTGCCAGCAGCTTGACCCCCGGGACAGGGAGCTATGGCTACACCTTC. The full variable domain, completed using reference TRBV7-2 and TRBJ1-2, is GAGVSQSPSNKVTEKGKDVELRCDPISGHTALYWYRQSLGQGLEFLIYFQGNSAPDKSGLPSDRFSAERTGGSVSTLTIQRTQQEDSAVYLCASSLTPGTGSYGYTFGSGTRLTVV.

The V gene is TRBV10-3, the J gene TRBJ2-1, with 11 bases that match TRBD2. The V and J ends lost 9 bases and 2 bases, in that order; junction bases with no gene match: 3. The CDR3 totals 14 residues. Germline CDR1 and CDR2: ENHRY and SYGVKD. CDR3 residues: CAILSGGAYNEQFF. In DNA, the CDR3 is TGTGCCATTCTTAGCGGGGGGGCCTACAATGAGCAGTTCTTC.

CDR3: CASTKGGFRGDTQYF. The CDR3 coding sequence is TGTGCCAGCACGAAAGGGGGATTCAGGGGAGATACGCAGTATTTT. This rearrangement joins TRBV6-6 to TRBJ2-3, with D perhaps matching TRBD1 (6 bases). CDR3 length: 15 amino acids. Germline lookup yields CDR1 MNHNY and CDR2 SVGAGI (reference sequence). The germline V and J ends were trimmed by 7 bases and 5 bases, with 19 bases remaining between them.